This is a list of T cell receptor beta chains from one sample in a study of CD8+ T cells in alopecia areata. Sequencing was performed with immunoSEQ multiplex PCR; in TCRdb, only in-frame clones are kept and a portion is missing. The sample contains some 150,000 clones, roughly 52% of which appear only once. The source was CD8+ T cells sorted from blood, collected at week 4, from a patient treated with tofacitinib. Receptors were obtained from a human donor with alopecia areata. The CDR3 runs from the conserved cysteine through the conserved F or W. The D gene is left open where the match is weak. Part of the rows lack a size; the others show once, few, many or a class for expanded clones.

D gene: TRBD1
J gene: TRBJ1-1
clone size: -
CDR3 length: 14
V gene: TRBV7-9
CDR3 protein: CASSRQGGNTEAFF
CDR3 DNA: TGTGCCAGCAGCCGACAGGGGGGGAACACTGAAGCTTTCTTT

D gene: TRBD1
J gene: TRBJ1-2
clone size: once
CDR3 length: 13
V gene: TRBV30
CDR3 protein: CAWGSGGLYGYTF
CDR3 DNA: TGTGCCTGGGGTTCAGGGGGCCTTTATGGCTACACCTTC

D gene: TRBD1
J gene: TRBJ2-2
clone size: -
CDR3 length: 16
V gene: TRBV7-7
CDR3 protein: CASSLGQGLGAGELFF
CDR3 DNA: TGTGCTAGCAGCTTGGGACAGGGCTTGGGAGCCGGGGAGCTGTTTTTT

D gene: -
J gene: TRBJ2-5
clone size: -
CDR3 length: 16
V gene: TRBV27
CDR3 protein: CASSLSLAGVWETQYF
CDR3 DNA: TGTGCCAGCAGTTTATCGTTGGCAGGGGTTTGGGAGACCCAGTACTTC

D gene: -
J gene: TRBJ1-1
clone size: -
CDR3 length: 12
V gene: TRBV7-9
CDR3 protein: CASIWGDGEAFF
CDR3 DNA: TGTGCCAGCATCTGGGGGGACGGTGAAGCTTTCTTT

D gene: -
J gene: TRBJ1-1
clone size: -
CDR3 length: 14
V gene: TRBV27
CDR3 protein: CASSLYGVNTEAFF
CDR3 DNA: TGTGCCAGCAGTTTATATGGGGTGAACACTGAAGCTTTCTTT

D gene: TRBD1
J gene: TRBJ1-1
clone size: few
CDR3 length: 15
V gene: TRBV5-1
CDR3 protein: CASSLGQGADTEAFF
CDR3 DNA: TGCGCCAGCAGCCTAGGACAGGGGGCTGACACTGAAGCTTTCTTT

D gene: -
J gene: TRBJ1-1
clone size: -
CDR3 length: 14
V gene: TRBV7-2
CDR3 protein: CASSEGTRNTEAFF
CDR3 DNA: TGTGCCAGCAGCGAAGGTACCCGGAACACTGAAGCTTTCTTT

D gene: -
J gene: TRBJ2-5
clone size: few
CDR3 length: 13
V gene: TRBV29-1
CDR3 protein: CSVIDSNQETQYF
CDR3 DNA: TGCAGCGTTATTGACAGCAACCAAGAGACCCAGTACTTC

D gene: -
J gene: TRBJ2-3
clone size: -
CDR3 length: 12
V gene: TRBV5-6
CDR3 protein: CASSNSGDTQYF
CDR3 DNA: TGTGCCAGCAGCAACAGCGGGGATACGCAGTATTTT

D gene: -
J gene: TRBJ2-1
clone size: -
CDR3 length: 13
V gene: TRBV7-8
CDR3 protein: CASSLAEYNEQFF
CDR3 DNA: TGTGCCAGCAGCTTAGCGGAATACAATGAGCAGTTCTTC

D gene: -
J gene: TRBJ2-1
clone size: -
CDR3 length: 12
V gene: TRBV5-1
CDR3 protein: CASSLLTNEQFF
CDR3 DNA: TGCGCCAGCAGCCTACTTACTAACGAGCAGTTCTTC

D gene: -
J gene: TRBJ1-5
clone size: -
CDR3 length: 14
V gene: TRBV30
CDR3 protein: CAWSDDSYNQPQHF
CDR3 DNA: TGTGCCTGGAGTGATGACAGCTACAATCAGCCCCAGCATTTT

D gene: -
J gene: TRBJ1-2
clone size: few
CDR3 length: 15
V gene: TRBV9
CDR3 protein: CASSPTNVGRDGYTF
CDR3 DNA: TGTGCCAGCAGCCCCACCAACGTGGGGCGAGATGGCTACACCTTC

D gene: -
J gene: TRBJ2-2
clone size: -
CDR3 length: 11
V gene: TRBV29-1
CDR3 protein: CSVLRAGELFF
CDR3 DNA: TGCAGCGTTTTACGAGCCGGGGAGCTGTTTTTT

D gene: -
J gene: TRBJ2-1
clone size: -
CDR3 length: 15
V gene: TRBV5-1
CDR3 protein: CASSLGGLAYNEQFF
CDR3 DNA: TGCGCCAGCAGCTTGGGCGGCCTCGCCTACAATGAGCAGTTCTTC